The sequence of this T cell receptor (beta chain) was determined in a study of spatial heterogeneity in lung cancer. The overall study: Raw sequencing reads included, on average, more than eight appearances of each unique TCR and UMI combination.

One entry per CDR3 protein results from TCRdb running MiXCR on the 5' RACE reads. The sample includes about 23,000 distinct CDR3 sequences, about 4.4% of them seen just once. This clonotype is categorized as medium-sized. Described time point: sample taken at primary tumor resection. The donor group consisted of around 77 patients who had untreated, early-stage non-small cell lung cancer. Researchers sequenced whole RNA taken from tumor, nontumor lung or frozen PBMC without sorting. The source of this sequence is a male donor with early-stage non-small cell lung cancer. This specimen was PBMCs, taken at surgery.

DNA for the CDR3: TGTGCCAGCAGTTTTGGGCACGGGGAGCAGTTCTTC. This codes for CASSFGHGEQFF. This chain uses TRBV28 with TRBJ2-1; D uncertain. Trimming removed 3 bases from V and 10 bases from J, with 10 bases in between. Germline CDR1 is MDHEN and CDR2 is SYDVKM. This CDR3 comprises 12 residues.